Described below is a single T cell receptor (beta chain) sequence and its context. Its antigen remains unknown. TCRdb itself ran the 5' RACE reads through MiXCR, one entry per CDR3 protein. The top ten hold 1.5% to 2.5% of the sample, which has approximately 220,000 distinct CDR3 sequences, about 7.5% seen once. This entry is derived from a study of identical twins. CDR3 length: 15 amino acids. The V and J ends lost 5 bases and 1 base respectively, with 12 bases between them. Germline lookup yields CDR1 PRHDT and CDR2 FYEKMQ (reference sequence). Study-wide findings and caveats: When twins shared out-of-frame alpha sequences, those sequences had excess low generation probability. Surplus twin overlap in beta out-of-frame sequences was less pronounced.

The same data also contributed to another study, on yellow fever vaccine responses in identical twins.

The genes are TRBV13 and TRBJ2-4; D remains unclear. Sample: memory (CD45RO+) T cells sorted from blood. This TCR derives from a woman aged 18 to 35 in good health. CDR3 protein: CASSASLGAKNIQYF. In DNA form, the CDR3 reads TGTGCCAGCAGCGCATCCTTGGGGGCCAAAAACATTCAGTACTTC.